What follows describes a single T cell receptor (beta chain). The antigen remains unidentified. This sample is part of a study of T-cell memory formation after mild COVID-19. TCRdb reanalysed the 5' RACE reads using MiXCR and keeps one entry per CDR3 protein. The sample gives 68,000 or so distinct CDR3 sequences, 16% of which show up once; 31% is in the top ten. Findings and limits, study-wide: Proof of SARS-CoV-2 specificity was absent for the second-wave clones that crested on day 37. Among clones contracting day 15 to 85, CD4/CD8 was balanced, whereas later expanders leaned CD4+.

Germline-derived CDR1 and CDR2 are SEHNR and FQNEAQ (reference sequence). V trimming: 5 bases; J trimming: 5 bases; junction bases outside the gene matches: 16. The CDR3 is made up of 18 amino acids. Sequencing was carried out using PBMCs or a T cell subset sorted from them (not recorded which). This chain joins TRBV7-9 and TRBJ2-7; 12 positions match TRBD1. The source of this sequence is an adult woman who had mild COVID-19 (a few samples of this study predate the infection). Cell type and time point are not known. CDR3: CASSEGTGGSGRRNEQYF. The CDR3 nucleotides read TGTGCCAGCAGCGAAGGGACAGGGGGCAGTGGGAGGCGGAACGAGCAGTACTTC.